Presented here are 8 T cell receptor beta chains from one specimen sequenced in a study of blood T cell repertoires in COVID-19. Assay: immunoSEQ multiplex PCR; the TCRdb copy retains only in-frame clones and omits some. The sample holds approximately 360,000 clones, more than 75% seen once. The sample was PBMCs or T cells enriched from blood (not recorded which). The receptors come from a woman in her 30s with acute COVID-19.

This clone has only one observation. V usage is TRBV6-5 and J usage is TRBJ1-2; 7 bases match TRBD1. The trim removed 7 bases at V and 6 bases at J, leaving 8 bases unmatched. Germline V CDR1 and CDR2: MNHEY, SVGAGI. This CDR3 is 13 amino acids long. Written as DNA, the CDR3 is TGTGCCAGCAAGGATACAGGGGCGGATGGCTACACCTTC. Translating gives CASKDTGADGYTF.

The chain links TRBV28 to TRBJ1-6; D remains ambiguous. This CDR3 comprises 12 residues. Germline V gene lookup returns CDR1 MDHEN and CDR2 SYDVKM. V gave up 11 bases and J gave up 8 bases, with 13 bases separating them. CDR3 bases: TGTGCCGCGGGAGCCGGGGATTCACCCCTCCACTTT. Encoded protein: CAAGAGDSPLHF.

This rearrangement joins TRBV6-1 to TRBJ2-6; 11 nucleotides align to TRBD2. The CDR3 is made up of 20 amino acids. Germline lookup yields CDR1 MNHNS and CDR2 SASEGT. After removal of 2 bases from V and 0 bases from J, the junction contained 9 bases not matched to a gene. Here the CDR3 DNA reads TGTGCCAGCAGTGAATTTGGAGTACTAGCGGGGGTCTCTGGGGCCAACGTCCTGACTTTC. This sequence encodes CASSEFGVLAGVSGANVLTF.

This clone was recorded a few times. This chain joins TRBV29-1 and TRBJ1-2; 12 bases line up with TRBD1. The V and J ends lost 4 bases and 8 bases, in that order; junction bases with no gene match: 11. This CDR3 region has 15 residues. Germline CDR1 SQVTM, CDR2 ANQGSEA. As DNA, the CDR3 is TGCAGCGTTGTTATGGGACAGGGGGCGACTGTAGGCTACACCTTC. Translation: CSVVMGQGATVGYTF.

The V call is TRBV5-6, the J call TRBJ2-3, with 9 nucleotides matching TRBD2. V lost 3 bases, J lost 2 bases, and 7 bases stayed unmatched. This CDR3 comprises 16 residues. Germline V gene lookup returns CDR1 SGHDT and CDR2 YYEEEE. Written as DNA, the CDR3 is TGTGCCAGCAGCTACCTGCGGGGGGGGTACACAGATACGCAGTATTTT. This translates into CASSYLRGGYTDTQYF.

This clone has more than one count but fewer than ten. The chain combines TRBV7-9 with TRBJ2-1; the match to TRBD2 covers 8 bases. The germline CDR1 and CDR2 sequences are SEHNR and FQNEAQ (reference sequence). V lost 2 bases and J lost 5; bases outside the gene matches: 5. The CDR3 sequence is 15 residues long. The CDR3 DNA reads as TGTGCCAGCAGCTTATCTAGCGGGCAAAACAATGAGCAGTTCTTC. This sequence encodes CASSLSSGQNNEQFF.

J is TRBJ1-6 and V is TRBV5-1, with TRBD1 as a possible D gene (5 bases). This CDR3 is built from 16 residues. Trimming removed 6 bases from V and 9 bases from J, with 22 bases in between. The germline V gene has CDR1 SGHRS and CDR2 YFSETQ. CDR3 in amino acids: CASTAGRKEGSSPLHF. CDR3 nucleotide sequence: TGCGCCAGCACCGCGGGGCGAAAGGAGGGAAGTTCACCCCTCCACTTT.

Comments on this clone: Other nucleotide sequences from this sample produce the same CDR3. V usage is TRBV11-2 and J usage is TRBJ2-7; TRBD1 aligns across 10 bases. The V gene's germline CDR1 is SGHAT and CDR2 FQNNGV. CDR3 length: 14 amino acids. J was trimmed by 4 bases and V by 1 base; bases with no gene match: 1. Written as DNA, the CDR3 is TGTGCCAGCAGCTTAGGGGACAGGGGATACGAGCAGTACTTC. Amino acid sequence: CASSLGDRGYEQYF.